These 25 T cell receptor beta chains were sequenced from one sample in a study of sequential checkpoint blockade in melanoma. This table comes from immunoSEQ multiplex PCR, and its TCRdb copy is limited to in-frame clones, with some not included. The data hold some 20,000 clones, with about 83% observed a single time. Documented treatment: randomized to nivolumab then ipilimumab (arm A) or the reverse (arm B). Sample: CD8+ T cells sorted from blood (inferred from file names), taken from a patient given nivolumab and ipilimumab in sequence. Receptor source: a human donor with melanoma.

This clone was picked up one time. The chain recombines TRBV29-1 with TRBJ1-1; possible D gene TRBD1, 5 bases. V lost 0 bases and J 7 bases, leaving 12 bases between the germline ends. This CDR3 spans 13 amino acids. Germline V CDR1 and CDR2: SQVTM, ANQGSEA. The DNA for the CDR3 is TGCAGCGTTGAAGAGGGAGGGGCCCTTGAAGCTTTCTTT. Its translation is CSVEEGGALEAFF. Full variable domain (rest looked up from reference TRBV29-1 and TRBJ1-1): SAVISQKPSRDICQRGTSLTIQCQVDSQVTMMFWYRQQPGQSLTLIATANQGSEATYESGFVIDKFPISRPNLTFSTLTVSNMSPEDSSIYLCSVEEGGALEAFFGQGTRLTVV.

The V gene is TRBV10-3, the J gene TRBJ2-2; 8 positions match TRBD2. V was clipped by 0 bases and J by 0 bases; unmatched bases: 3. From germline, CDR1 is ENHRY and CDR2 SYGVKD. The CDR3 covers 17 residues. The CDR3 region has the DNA TGTGCCATCAGTGAGTCCGGGAGGGGCACGAACACCGGGGAGCTGTTTTTT. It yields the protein CAISESGRGTNTGELFF.

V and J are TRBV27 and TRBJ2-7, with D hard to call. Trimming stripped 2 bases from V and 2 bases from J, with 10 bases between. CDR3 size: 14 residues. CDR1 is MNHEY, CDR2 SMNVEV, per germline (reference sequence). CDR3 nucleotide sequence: TGTGCCAGCAGTTTAATGAACAGCCCCTACGAGCAGTACTTC. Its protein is CASSLMNSPYEQYF.

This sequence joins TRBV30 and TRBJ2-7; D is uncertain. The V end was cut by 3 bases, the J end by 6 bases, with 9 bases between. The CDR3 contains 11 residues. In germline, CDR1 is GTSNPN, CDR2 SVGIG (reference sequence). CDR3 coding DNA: TGTGCCTGGAGAATTGGCCTCGAGCAGTACTTC. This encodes CAWRIGLEQYF.

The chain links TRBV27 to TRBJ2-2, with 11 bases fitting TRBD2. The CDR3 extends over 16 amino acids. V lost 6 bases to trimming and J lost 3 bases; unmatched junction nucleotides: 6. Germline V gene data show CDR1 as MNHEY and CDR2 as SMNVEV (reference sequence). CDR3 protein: CASRRLAGGYTGELFF. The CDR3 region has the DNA TGTGCCAGCAGACGGCTAGCGGGGGGTTACACCGGGGAGCTGTTTTTT.

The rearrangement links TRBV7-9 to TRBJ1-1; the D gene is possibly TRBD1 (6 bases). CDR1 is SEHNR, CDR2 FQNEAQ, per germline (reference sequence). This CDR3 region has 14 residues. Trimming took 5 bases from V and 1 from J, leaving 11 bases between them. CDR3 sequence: CASSQYRENTEAFF. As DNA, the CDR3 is TGTGCCAGCAGCCAATACAGGGAGAACACTGAAGCTTTCTTT.

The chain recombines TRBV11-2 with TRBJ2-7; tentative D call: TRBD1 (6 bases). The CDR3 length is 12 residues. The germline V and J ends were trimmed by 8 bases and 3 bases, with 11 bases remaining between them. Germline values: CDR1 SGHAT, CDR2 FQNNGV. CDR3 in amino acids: CASGDTSYEQYF. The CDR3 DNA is TGTGCCAGCGGGGACACTAGCTACGAGCAGTACTTC.

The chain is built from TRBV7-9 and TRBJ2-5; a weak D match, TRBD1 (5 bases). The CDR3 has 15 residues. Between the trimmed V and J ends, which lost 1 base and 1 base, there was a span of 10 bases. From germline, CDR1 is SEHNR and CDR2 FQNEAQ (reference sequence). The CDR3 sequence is CASSLDRYLQETQYF. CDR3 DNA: TGTGCCAGCAGCTTAGACAGGTACCTCCAAGAGACCCAGTACTTC.

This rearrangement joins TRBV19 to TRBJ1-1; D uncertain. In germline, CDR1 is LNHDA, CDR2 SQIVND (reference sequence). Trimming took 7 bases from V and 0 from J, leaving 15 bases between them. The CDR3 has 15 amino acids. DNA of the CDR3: TGTGCCAGTACACCGTGGCCCACCTTGAACACTGAAGCTTTCTTT. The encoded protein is CASTPWPTLNTEAFF.

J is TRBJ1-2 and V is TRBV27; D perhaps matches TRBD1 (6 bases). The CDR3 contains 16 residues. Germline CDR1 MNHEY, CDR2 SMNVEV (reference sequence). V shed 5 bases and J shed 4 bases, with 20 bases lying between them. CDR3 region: CASSPAAGDMTYGYTF. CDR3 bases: TGTGCCAGCAGTCCCGCCGCCGGGGACATGACCTATGGCTACACCTTC.

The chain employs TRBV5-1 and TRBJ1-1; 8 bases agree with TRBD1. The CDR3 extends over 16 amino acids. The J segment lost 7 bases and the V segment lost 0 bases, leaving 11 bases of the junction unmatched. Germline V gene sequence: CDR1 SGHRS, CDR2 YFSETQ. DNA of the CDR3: TGCGCCAGCAGCTTGGCCGAGGCAGGGGGCCTCGGTGAAGCTTTCTTT. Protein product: CASSLAEAGGLGEAFF. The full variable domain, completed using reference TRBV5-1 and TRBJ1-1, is KAGVTQTPRYLIKTRGQQVTLSCSPISGHRSVSWYQQTPGQGLQFLFEYFSETQRNKGNFPGRFSGRQFSNSRSEMNVSTLELGDSALYLCASSLAEAGGLGEAFFGQGTRLTVV.

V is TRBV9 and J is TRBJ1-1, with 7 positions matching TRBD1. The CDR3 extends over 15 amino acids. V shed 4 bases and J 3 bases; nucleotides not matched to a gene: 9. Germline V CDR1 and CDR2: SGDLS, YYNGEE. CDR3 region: CASSPGQVRDTEAFF. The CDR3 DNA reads TGTGCCAGCAGCCCCGGACAGGTCAGGGACACTGAAGCTTTCTTT.

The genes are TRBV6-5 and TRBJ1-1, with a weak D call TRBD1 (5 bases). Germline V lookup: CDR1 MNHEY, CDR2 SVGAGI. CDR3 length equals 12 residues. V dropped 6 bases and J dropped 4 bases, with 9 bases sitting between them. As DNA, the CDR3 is TGTGCCAGCAGGCAGGGATCCACTGAAGCTTTCTTT. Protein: CASRQGSTEAFF.

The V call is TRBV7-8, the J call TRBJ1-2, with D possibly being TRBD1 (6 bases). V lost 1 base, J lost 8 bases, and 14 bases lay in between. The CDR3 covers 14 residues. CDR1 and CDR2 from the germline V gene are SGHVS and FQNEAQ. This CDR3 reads CASSLVVDSRGYTF. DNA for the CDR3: TGTGCCAGCAGCTTAGTCGTGGACAGTAGGGGCTACACCTTC.

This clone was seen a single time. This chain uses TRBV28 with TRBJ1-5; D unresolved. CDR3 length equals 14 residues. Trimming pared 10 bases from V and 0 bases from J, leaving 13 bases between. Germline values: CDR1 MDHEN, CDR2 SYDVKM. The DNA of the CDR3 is TGTGCCACTAGAGCGGCAGTTAGCAATCAGCCCCAGCATTTT. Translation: CATRAAVSNQPQHF. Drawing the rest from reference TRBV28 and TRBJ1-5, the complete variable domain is DVKVTQSSRYLVKRTGEKVFLECVQDMDHENMFWYRQDPGLGLRLIYFSYDVKMKEKGDIPEGYSVSREKKERFSLILESASTNQTSMYLCATRAAVSNQPQHFGDGTRLSIL.

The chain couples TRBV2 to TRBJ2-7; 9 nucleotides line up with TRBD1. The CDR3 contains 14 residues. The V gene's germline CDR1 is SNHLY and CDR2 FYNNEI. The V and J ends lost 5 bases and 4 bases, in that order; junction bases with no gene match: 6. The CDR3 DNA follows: TGTGCCAGCAGTACTCCGGGACAGGGTTACGAGCAGTACTTC. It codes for CASSTPGQGYEQYF.

The CDR3, as DNA: TGTGCCAGCAGCGTAGTAAGTGGGAGGGCCGACTACAATGAGCAGTTCTTC. Translation: CASSVVSGRADYNEQFF. The chain combines TRBV9 with TRBJ2-1; 7 positions match TRBD2. The CDR3 is made up of 17 amino acids. Germline V gives CDR1 SGDLS, CDR2 YYNGEE. V gave up 0 bases and J gave up 3 bases; unmatched junction bases: 9. The entire variable domain, with the rest obtained from reference TRBV9 and TRBJ2-1, is as follows: DSGVTQTPKHLITATGQRVTLRCSPRSGDLSVYWYQQSLDQGLQFLIQYYNGEERAKGNILERFSAQQFPDLHSELNLSSLELGDSALYFCASSVVSGRADYNEQFFGPGTRLTVL.

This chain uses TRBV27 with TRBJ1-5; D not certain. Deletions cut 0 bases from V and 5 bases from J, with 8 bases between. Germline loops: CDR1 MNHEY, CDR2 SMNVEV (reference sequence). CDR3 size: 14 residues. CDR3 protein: CASSLSADYQPQHF. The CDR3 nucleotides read TGTGCCAGCAGTTTATCGGCAGATTATCAGCCCCAGCATTTT.

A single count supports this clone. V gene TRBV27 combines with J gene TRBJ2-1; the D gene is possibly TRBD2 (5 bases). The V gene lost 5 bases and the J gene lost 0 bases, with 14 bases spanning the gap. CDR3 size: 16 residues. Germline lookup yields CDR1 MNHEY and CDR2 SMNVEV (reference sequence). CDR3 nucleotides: TGTGCCAGCAGTCTAAATATAGCGCACTCCTACAATGAGCAGTTCTTC. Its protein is CASSLNIAHSYNEQFF.

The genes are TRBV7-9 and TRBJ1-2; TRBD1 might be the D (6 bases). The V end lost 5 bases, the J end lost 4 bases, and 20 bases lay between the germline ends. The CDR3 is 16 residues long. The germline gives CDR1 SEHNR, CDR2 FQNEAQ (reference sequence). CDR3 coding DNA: TGTGCCAGCAGCACAAGTACCAGGGGCTATGGCTATGGCTACACCTTC. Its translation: CASSTSTRGYGYGYTF.

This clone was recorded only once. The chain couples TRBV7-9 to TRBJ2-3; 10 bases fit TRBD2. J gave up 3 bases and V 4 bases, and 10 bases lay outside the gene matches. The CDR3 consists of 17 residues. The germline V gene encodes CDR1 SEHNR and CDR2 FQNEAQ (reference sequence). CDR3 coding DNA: TGTGCCAGCAGCTCAGGAAGCGGGAGGGCCAAGACAGATACGCAGTATTTT. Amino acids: CASSSGSGRAKTDTQYF.

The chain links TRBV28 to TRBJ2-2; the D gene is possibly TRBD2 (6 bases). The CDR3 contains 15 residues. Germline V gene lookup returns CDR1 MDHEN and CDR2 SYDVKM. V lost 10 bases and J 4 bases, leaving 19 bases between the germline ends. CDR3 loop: CATPVGGSGTGELFF. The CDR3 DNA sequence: TGTGCCACCCCGGTGGGGGGTTCGGGCACCGGGGAGCTGTTTTTT.

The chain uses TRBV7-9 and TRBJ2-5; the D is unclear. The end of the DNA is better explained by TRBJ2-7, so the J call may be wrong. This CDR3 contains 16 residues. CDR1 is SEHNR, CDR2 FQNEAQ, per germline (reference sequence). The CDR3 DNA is TGTGCCAGCAGCCCGGTCCTCTTTACCACCTCCTACGAGCAGTACTTC. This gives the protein CASSPVLFTTSYEQYF.

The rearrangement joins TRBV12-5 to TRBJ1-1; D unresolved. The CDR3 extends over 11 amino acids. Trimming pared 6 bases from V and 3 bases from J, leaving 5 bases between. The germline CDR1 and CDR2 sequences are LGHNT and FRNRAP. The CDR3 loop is CASGSDTEAFF. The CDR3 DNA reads TGTGCTAGTGGATCAGACACTGAAGCTTTCTTT.

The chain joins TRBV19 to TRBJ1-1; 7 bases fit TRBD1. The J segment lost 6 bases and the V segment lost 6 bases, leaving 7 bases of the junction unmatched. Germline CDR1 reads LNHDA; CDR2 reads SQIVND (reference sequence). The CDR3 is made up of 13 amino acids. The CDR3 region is CASSRGQISEAFF. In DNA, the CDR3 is TGTGCCAGTAGCCGGGGACAGATTTCTGAAGCTTTCTTT.